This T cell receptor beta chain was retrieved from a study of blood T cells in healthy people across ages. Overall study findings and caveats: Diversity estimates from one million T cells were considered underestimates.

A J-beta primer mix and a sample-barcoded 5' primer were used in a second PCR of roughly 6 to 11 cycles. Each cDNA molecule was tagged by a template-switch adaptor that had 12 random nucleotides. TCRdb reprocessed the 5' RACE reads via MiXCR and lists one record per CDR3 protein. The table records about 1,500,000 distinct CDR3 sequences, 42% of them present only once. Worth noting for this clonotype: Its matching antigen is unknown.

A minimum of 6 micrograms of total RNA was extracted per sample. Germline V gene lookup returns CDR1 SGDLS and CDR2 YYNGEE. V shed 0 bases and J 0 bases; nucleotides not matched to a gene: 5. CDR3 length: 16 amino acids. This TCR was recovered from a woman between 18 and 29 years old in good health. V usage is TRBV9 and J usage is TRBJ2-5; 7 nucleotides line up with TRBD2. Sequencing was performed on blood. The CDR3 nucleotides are TGTGCCAGCAGCGTAGGAGAGGGAGGGTACCAAGAGACCCAGTACTTC. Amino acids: CASSVGEGGYQETQYF.